A single T cell receptor beta chain is shown here with its context. One junction end does not reproduce the germline sequence, and a read error may be involved. Germline assignment: CDR1 SGHTA and CDR2 FQGTGA. This CDR3 is 15 amino acids long. For the second PCR, which ran for roughly 7 to 11 cycles, a sample-barcoded 5' primer and a J-beta primer mix were used. Each CDR3 protein is one row after TCRdb ran MiXCR on the 5' RACE reads. The data show more than 700,000 distinct CDR3 sequences, about 45% seen once. The sample is drawn from a study of blood T cells in healthy people across ages. The sequenced material came from blood. The rearrangement links TRBV7-3 to TRBJ2-1, with TRBD1 matching 7 bases. The TCR comes from an older man in good health. The CDR3 loop is CASSSQGNSYNEQFF. For the CDR3, the DNA is TGTGCCAGTAGCTCACAGGGGAATTCCTACAATGAGCAGTTCTTC.